The present T cell receptor (beta chain) was sequenced within a study of T cell responses to AZD1222 COVID-19 vaccine. Broader study findings: Reports indicate that nearly half of spike-specific TCRs are directed at unmutated variant regions.

To note about this clone: Its antigen is not identified.

Assay used: immunoSEQ multiplex PCR; TCRdb lists only in-frame clones, some missing. The sample lists some 200,000 clones; around 94% were seen once. This sequence originates from an adult who received the MenACWY meningococcal vaccine as a control. The specimen was peripheral blood, collected 28 days after the second dose of the MenACWY control vaccine.

This CDR3 reads CASTHTGGNNEQFF. CDR3 bases: TGTGCCAGCACCCACACGGGAGGGAACAATGAGCAGTTCTTC. The chain is built from TRBV7-3 and TRBJ2-1, with TRBD2 identical over 8 bases. With V trimmed by 7 bases and J by 5 bases, 7 bases remained unmatched. CDR1 and CDR2 from the germline V gene are SGHTA and FQGTGA. This CDR3 spans 14 amino acids.